This paragraph reports one T cell receptor beta chain. The data are from a study of shared T cell receptors in the human thymus. Clones were read by immunoSEQ multiplex PCR, and TCRdb kept only the in-frame ones, dropping some. The sample lists roughly 710,000 clones, over 75% occurring once. Trimming cost V 6 bases and J 0 bases, with 9 bases left between them. Germline CDR1 LGHNA, CDR2 YNFKEQ. The CDR3 is 14 residues long. These data also formed part of another study, on human thymus T cells. That paper adds: Thymus was obtained from resections taken during corrective heart surgery.

Sequencing was performed on thymocytes. The receptor was derived from a girl in the first two years of life with a congenital heart defect. The chain joins TRBV4-2 to TRBJ1-3; no clear D gene. For the CDR3, the DNA is TGTGCCAGCAGTCCCACGAGCTCTGGAAACACCATATATTTT. Protein product: CASSPTSSGNTIYF.